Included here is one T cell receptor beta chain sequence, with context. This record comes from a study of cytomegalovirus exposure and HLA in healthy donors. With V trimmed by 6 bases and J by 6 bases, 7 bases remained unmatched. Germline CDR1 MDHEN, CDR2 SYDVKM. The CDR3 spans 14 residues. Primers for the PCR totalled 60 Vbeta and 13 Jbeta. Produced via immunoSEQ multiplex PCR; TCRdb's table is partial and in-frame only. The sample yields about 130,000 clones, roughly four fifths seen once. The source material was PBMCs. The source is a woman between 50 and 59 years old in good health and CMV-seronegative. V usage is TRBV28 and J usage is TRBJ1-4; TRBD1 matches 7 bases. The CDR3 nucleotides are TGTGCCAGCAGCCTAGGGGGCCTTGATGAAAAACTGTTTTTT. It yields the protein CASSLGGLDEKLFF.